This T cell receptor beta chain was sequenced for a study of T cell changes during pregnancy in multiple sclerosis. The CDR3 has 14 amino acids. CDR1 and CDR2 from the germline V gene are LGHNA and YNFKEQ. V was shortened by 0 bases and J by 2 bases, with 8 bases between the two germline ends. Assay: immunoSEQ multiplex PCR; the TCRdb copy retains only in-frame clones and omits some. The sample carries 50,000 to 70,000 clones, 91% recorded once. V is TRBV4-2 and J is TRBJ2-7, with D hard to call. The sample in question was peripheral blood, obtained in the third trimester of pregnancy. This TCR came from a female donor in good health, enrolled as a control in a pregnancy study. The CDR3: CASSQELLAYEQYF. CDR3 in DNA: TGTGCCAGCAGCCAAGAACTTCTAGCCTACGAGCAGTACTTC.